The 14 T cell receptor beta chains in this list originate from one sample, sequenced in a study of patients and donors after allogeneic stem cell transplantation (dated by TCRdb to about 2020). The library was produced with RT-PCR. Sequencer: NextSeq 550. The public reads were run again by TCRdb, first through fastp at Q25 and then through MiXCR, and only productive beta chains were kept. Identical CDR3 proteins give one entry, which carries the most common genes and DNA. The sample has over 400,000 distinct CDR3 sequences on record, 16% of them singletons. The leading ten clones occupy 6% to 8% of the sample. Sample: blood, either unsorted or a sorted T cell fraction (not recorded which). These receptors all come from a human donor who was either an allogeneic HSCT recipient or a stem cell or donor lymphocyte infusion donor (not recorded which). It is not recorded whose cells these are; they may come from a transplant donor.

The sample holds a few counts of this clonotype. The chain joins TRBV6-1 to TRBJ2-3; no reliable D call. In germline, CDR1 is MNHNS, CDR2 SASEGT. V was clipped by 7 bases and J by 5 bases, with 13 bases between them. The CDR3 totals 13 residues. The CDR3 nucleotides are TGTGCCAGCACTCCTCCAGTGGGAGATACGCAGTATTTT. Its protein product is CASTPPVGDTQYF.

This sequence joins TRBV29-1 and TRBJ1-5; a possible D gene is TRBD1 (6 bases). The CDR3 covers 18 residues. V was cut by 3 bases and J by 5 bases, with 26 bases left in between. Germline CDR1 and CDR2: SQVTM and ANQGSEA. Here the CDR3 DNA reads TGCAGCGTTGAGTATTTTGGTCTGGGAAAGGGGGTCGATCAGCCCCAGCATTTT. It is translated as CSVEYFGLGKGVDQPQHF.

Of note for this clonotype: A much larger clone differs by one base, so this may be a read error. V usage is TRBV3-1 and J usage is TRBJ2-5, with no clear D. Looked up from germline, CDR1 is LGHDT and CDR2 is YNNKEL (reference sequence). The CDR3 covers 11 residues. Trimming removed 2 bases at V and 6 bases at J, with 4 bases between. The CDR3: CASSQTQTQYF. DNA for the CDR3: TGTGCCAGCAGCCAAACGCAGACCCAGTACTTC.

This clonotype came up a few times. The rearrangement uses TRBV6-1 and TRBJ1-5, with 8 bases that match TRBD1. The CDR3 has 15 amino acids. V trimming: 6 bases; J trimming: 4 bases; junction bases outside the gene matches: 8. Germline V gives CDR1 MNHNS, CDR2 SASEGT. The CDR3 nucleotides read TGTGCCAGCAGCCCCACAGGGGGTCGTAATCAGCCCCAGCATTTT. This gives the protein CASSPTGGRNQPQHF.

This clonotype was counted at least ten times. The chain recombines TRBV27 with TRBJ1-5; D is unclear. V gave up 4 bases and J gave up 0 bases, with 10 bases separating them. This CDR3 comprises 15 residues. Germline loops: CDR1 MNHEY, CDR2 SMNVEV (reference sequence). CDR3 sequence reads: CASSSTVYSNQPQHF. CDR3 bases: TGTGCCAGCAGTTCCACGGTCTATAGCAATCAGCCCCAGCATTTT.

This rearrangement joins TRBV5-1 to TRBJ2-3; 12 positions match TRBD1. Germline CDR1 reads SGHRS; CDR2 reads YFSETQ. The J segment lost 6 bases and the V segment lost 0 bases, leaving 5 bases of the junction unmatched. The CDR3 is made up of 16 amino acids. The CDR3 coding sequence is TGCGCCAGCAGCTTGGTGGGACAGGGGGCATCCGATACGCAGTATTTT. The encoded protein is CASSLVGQGASDTQYF.

V gene TRBV7-2 combines with J gene TRBJ1-1; D may be TRBD1 (6 bases). The CDR3 loop spans 15 amino acids. The germline V gene encodes CDR1 SGHTA and CDR2 FQGNSA. Deletions cut 7 bases from V and 1 base from J, with 16 bases between. CDR3 loop: CASTLLGRGNTEAFF. CDR3 DNA sequence: TGTGCCAGCACCCTCTTGGGCAGGGGGAACACTGAAGCTTTCTTT.

The table lists this clonotype with a few counts. The genes are TRBV20-1 and TRBJ2-3, with D unclear. CDR1 is DFQATT and CDR2 is SNEGSKA in the germline V gene (reference sequence). Trimming stripped 6 bases from V and 2 bases from J, with 9 bases between. The CDR3 is made up of 12 amino acids. Written as DNA, the CDR3 is TGCAGTGCAAATGGGTTCACAGATACGCAGTATTTT. Translation: CSANGFTDTQYF.

J is TRBJ1-5 and V is TRBV24-1; 9 bases are shared with TRBD1. The CDR3 is 16 amino acids. V lost 5 bases, J lost 7 bases, and 11 bases stayed unmatched. Per germline, CDR1 KGHDR and CDR2 SFDVKD. CDR3 sequence: CATSGFGGQGSQPQHF. The CDR3 region has the DNA TGTGCCACCAGTGGATTCGGGGGACAGGGCAGCCAGCCCCAGCATTTT.

The chain couples TRBV19 to TRBJ2-2; tentative D call: TRBD1 (6 bases). This CDR3 has 14 amino acids. V shed 6 bases and J shed 2 bases, with 10 bases lying between them. Germline V gives CDR1 LNHDA, CDR2 SQIVND (reference sequence). This CDR3 is CASSGDTNTGELFF. The CDR3, as DNA: TGTGCCAGTAGCGGGGACACCAACACCGGGGAGCTGTTTTTT.

This clonotype turned up a few times. The gene calls are TRBV11-2 and TRBJ2-2, with 12 bases lining up with TRBD2. Germline V gives CDR1 SGHAT, CDR2 FQNNGV. CDR3 length: 15 amino acids. V lost 5 bases and J lost 6; bases outside the gene matches: 4. CDR3: CASSTSGRTAGELFF. The CDR3 nucleotides read TGTGCCAGCAGCACTAGCGGGAGGACGGCCGGGGAGCTGTTTTTT.

This clonotype was detected only a few times. The chain links TRBV11-2 to TRBJ2-3; TRBD2 matches 11 bases. V lost 0 bases to trimming and J lost 6 bases; unmatched junction nucleotides: 2. CDR3 length: 15 residues. Germline V gives CDR1 SGHAT, CDR2 FQNNGV. This CDR3 is CASSLEGLAEDTQYF. CDR3 nucleotide sequence: TGTGCCAGCAGCTTAGAGGGACTAGCGGAGGATACGCAGTATTTT.

The sample holds a few counts of this clonotype. The chain carries TRBV5-1 and TRBJ1-1; no firm D call. V gave up 0 bases and J gave up 4 bases, with 16 bases separating them. The CDR3 runs 16 residues. Germline V CDR1 and CDR2: SGHRS, YFSETQ. The CDR3 sequence is CASSLGRTASGTEAFF. CDR3 in DNA: TGCGCCAGCAGCTTGGGTCGGACTGCTTCGGGCACTGAAGCTTTCTTT.

The chain couples TRBV4-1 to TRBJ1-3, with a weak D call TRBD1 (6 bases). The CDR3 covers 19 residues. V dropped 2 bases and J dropped 3 bases, with 23 bases sitting between them. Germline V gene sequence: CDR1 MGHRA, CDR2 YSYEKL. This CDR3 reads CASSQNQYQGFGYGNTIYF. The DNA of the CDR3 is TGCGCCAGCAGCCAAAACCAATACCAGGGGTTTGGATATGGAAACACCATATATTTT.